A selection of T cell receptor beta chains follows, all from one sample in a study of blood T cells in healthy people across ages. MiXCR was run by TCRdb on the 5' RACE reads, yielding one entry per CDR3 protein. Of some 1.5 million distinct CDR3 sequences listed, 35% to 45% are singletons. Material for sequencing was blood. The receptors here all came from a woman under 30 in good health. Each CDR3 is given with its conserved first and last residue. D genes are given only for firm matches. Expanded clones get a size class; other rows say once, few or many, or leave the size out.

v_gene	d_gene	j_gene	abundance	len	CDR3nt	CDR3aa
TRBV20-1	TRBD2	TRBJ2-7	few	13	TGCAGTGCTAGGAGGGCGGGGGCCTACGAGCAGTACTTC	CSARRAGAYEQYF
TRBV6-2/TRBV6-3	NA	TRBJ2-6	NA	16	TGTGCCAGCAGTGGGGCAGGGGCGCCTGGGGCCAACGTCCTGACTTTC	CASSGAGAPGANVLTF
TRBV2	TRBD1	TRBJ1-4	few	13	TGTGCCAGCAATCCCACAGGGGGAGGACAACTGTTTTTT	CASNPTGGGQLFF
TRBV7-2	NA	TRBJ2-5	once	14	TGTGCCAGCAGCTTAGCTTATAAAACGGGTGAGCAGTACTTC	CASSLAYKTGEQYF
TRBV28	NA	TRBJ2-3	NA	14	TGTGCCAGCAGTGCCAGCGGAAGGGCTGATACGCATTATTTT	CASSASGRADTHYF
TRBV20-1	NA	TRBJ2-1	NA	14	TGCAGTGCTAGAGAGGGGGCGAGGTACAATGAGCAGTTCTTC	CSAREGARYNEQFF
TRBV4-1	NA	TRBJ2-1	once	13	TGCGCCGGCAGCCAAGTTTTATCCAATGAGCAGTTCTTC	CAGSQVLSNEQFF
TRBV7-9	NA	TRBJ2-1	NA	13	TGTGCCAGCAGCACACAGCTGGGCAATGAGCAGTTCTTC	CASSTQLGNEQFF
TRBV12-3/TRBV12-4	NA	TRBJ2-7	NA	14	TGTGCCAGCAGTGTGAGGAGCGTCGAGGACGAGCAGTACTTC	CASSVRSVEDEQYF
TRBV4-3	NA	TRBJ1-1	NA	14	TGCGCCAGCAGCCAGGCCGAGGGGACCAGTGAAGCTTTCTTT	CASSQAEGTSEAFF
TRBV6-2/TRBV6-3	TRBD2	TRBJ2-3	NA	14	TGTGCCACCGGGACTAGCGGGAGCACAGATACGCAGTATTTT	CATGTSGSTDTQYF
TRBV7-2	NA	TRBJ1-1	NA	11	TGTGCCAGCAGCCGACCGGCAGAAGCTTTCTTT	CASSRPAEAFF
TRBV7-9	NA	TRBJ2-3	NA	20	TGTGCCAGCAGCTTTGACCCCGACCTTACAGCAACTTGGAACACAGATACGCAGTATTTT	CASSFDPDLTATWNTDTQYF
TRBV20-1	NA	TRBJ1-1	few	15	TGCAGTGCTAGAGATCCCGCCCGGGGAGACACTGAAGCTTTCTTT	CSARDPARGDTEAFF
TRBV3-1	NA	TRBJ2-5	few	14	TGTGCCAGCAGTCTCTCAGGTAGGAGTATTGAGCAGTACTTC	CASSLSGRSIEQYF
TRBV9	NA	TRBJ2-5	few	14	TGTGCCAGCAGCGTAGTGGGGGACCAAGAGACCCAGTACTTC	CASSVVGDQETQYF
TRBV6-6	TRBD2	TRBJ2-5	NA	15	TGTGCCGGCGCCAACGCGGGACTAGCTGGAGAGACCCAGTACTTC	CAGANAGLAGETQYF
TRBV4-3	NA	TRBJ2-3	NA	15	TGCGCCAGCAGCCAGGGGATGACATGGACAGATACGCAGTATTTT	CASSQGMTWTDTQYF
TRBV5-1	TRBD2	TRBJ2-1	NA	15	TGCGCCAGCAGCTTGGTGCCTAGCGGGAGCAATGAGCAGTTCTTC	CASSLVPSGSNEQFF
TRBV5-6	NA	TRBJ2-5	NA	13	TGTGCCAGCAGCTTGCCCTCAGCGGAGACCCAGTACTTC	CASSLPSAETQYF
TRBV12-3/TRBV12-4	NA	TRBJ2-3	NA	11	TGTGCCAGCAGTAGGACAGATATGCAGTATTTT	CASSRTDMQYF
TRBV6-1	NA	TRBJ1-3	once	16	TGTGCCAGCAGAGACACGAGGACCTCCTCTGGAAACACCATATATTTT	CASRDTRTSSGNTIYF
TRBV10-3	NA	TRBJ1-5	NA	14	TGTGCCACCAGTGACACCTTAAACAATCAGCCCCAGCATTTT	CATSDTLNNQPQHF
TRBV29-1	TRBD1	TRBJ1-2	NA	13	TGCAGCGTTGAGAGGGACAGGGCCCGGGGCTACACCTTC	CSVERDRARGYTF
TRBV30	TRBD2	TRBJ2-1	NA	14	TGTGCCTGGAGCGGGGGGGCCTCCTACAATGAGCAGTTCTTC	CAWSGGASYNEQFF
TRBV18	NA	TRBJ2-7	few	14	TGTGCCAGCTCACCATGGGACACGGGTTACGAGCAGTACTTC	CASSPWDTGYEQYF
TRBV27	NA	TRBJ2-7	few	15	TGTGCCAGCAGCCTCAACCCGGGAAGCTCCTACGAGCAGTACTTC	CASSLNPGSSYEQYF
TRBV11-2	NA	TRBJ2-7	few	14	TGTGCCAGCAGCCCTCGGGACAACACCTACGAGCAGTACTTC	CASSPRDNTYEQYF
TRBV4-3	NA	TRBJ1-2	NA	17	TGCGCCAGCAGCCAAGTGGGGGTCGGAGGAACCAACTATGGCTACACCTTC	CASSQVGVGGTNYGYTF
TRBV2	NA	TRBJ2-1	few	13	TGTGCCAGCAGAAACGACGCGAACAATGAGCAGTTCTTC	CASRNDANNEQFF
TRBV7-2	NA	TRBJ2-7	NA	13	TGTGCCAGCAGCTCTAATAAGGGGCGGAAACAGTACTTC	CASSSNKGRKQYF
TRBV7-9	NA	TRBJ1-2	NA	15	TGTGCCAGCAGCTCACGGACAGTAATCGCCTATGGCTACACCTTC	CASSSRTVIAYGYTF
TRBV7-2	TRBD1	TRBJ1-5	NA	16	TGTGCCAGCAGCTTTACAGGGGTTTTTAGCAATCAGCCCCAGCATTTT	CASSFTGVFSNQPQHF
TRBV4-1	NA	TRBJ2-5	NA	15	TGCGCCAGCAGCCAAGACGTCAATAGACGGGGGACCCAGTACTTC	CASSQDVNRRGTQYF
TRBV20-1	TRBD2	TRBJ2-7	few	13	TGCAGTGCCCCATCGACTAGCGGGAACGAGCAGTACTTC	CSAPSTSGNEQYF
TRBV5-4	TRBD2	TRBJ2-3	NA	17	TGTGCCAGCAGCTTGGGAATTTGGACTAGCCGCCCAGATACGCAGTATTTT	CASSLGIWTSRPDTQYF
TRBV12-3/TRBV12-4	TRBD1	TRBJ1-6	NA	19	TGTGCCAGCAGTTTAGCAAAGACCGCAGGGGGCGGCTATAATTCACCCCTCCACTTT	CASSLAKTAGGGYNSPLHF
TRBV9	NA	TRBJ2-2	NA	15	TGTGCCAGCAGCCCCCGACAAGCGAACACCGGGGAGCTGTTTTTT	CASSPRQANTGELFF
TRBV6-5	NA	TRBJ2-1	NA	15	TGTGCCAGCAGGCCGGGACTCCTGGCACTCCATGAGCAGTTCTTC	CASRPGLLALHEQFF
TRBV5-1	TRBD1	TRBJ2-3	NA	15	TGTGCCAGCAGTTTTAGGGACAGGGTGACAGATACGCAGTATTTT	CASSFRDRVTDTQYF